This T cell receptor (beta chain) was sequenced for a study of blood T cells in healthy people across ages. Points from the study as a whole: The recorded TCR beta diversity per million T cells decreased in a roughly linear manner with age.

Details on this clonotype: The antigen remains unidentified.

Trimming pared 0 bases from V and 11 bases from J, leaving 20 bases between. The V gene's germline CDR1 is SGHRS and CDR2 YFSETQ. The CDR3 runs to 15 residues. Primed by a sample-barcoded 5' primer and a J-beta primer mix, a second PCR proceeded for about 6 to 11 cycles. Each CDR3 protein is one row after TCRdb ran MiXCR on the 5' RACE reads. This table has 900,000 to 950,000 distinct CDR3 sequences, 25% to 30% appearing once. These data are also associated with another study on T cells of mothers and their children.

V usage is TRBV5-1 and J usage is TRBJ2-5, with D maybe TRBD2 (5 bases). The clonotype comes from a woman in her forties in good health. Sequencing was done on a sample of blood. CDR3 nucleotide sequence: TGCGCCAGCAGCTTGGTGGCGGGTAGGTCTGGAGAGCAGTACTTC. This encodes CASSLVAGRSGEQYF.